This entry lists 9 T cell receptor beta chains sequenced from one sample in a study of glioma-infiltrating T cells. TCR alpha and beta CDR3 regions were amplified from RNA using iRepertoire nested multiplex PCR. TCRdb re-called the multiplex PCR reads through MiXCR, storing one row per CDR3 protein. The sample lists roughly 200,000 distinct CDR3 sequences, about 46% occurring once. Sequencing was carried out using glioma tissue, nonneoplastic brain tissue, or PBMCs (not recorded which). Receptor source: a human donor with low-grade glioma or glioblastoma, undergoing nonglioma brain surgery, or in good health (not recorded which).

As regards this clonotype: The junction and the germline gene differ at one end; a read error may be behind it. The chain combines TRBV7-2 with TRBJ1-5, with a weak D call TRBD1 (5 bases). Germline CDR1 reads SGHTA; CDR2 reads FQGNSA. This CDR3 comprises 14 residues. CDR3 sequence reads: CAISLSGGSQPQHF. DNA for the CDR3: TGTGCCATCAGCTTATCTGGGGGAAGTCAGCCCCAGCATTTT.

Points on this clonotype: Germline and junction disagree at one end, which may indicate a read error. The chain carries TRBV7-2 and TRBJ1-6, with D tentatively TRBD1 (5 bases). Germline V gene sequence: CDR1 SGHTA, CDR2 FQGNSA. CDR3 length: 14 amino acids. CDR3: CASSQGVLNSHLHF. In nucleotides, the CDR3 is TGTGCCAGCAGCCAGGGAGTGTTAAACTCACACCTCCACTTT.

The chain has TRBV11-1 and TRBJ1-2; TRBD1 matches at 7 bases. After removal of 5 bases from V and 13 bases from J, the junction contained 13 bases not matched to a gene. Germline assignment: CDR1 SGHAT and CDR2 FQDESV (reference sequence). CDR3 size: 13 residues. The CDR3 DNA sequence: TGTGCCAGCAGCCCGGGACAGACCTATGGTTGCACCTTC. Its translation is CASSPGQTYGCTF.

There are many counts of this clonotype. V and J are TRBV28 and TRBJ1-1; no firm D call. The CDR3 loop spans 13 amino acids. Germline V CDR1 and CDR2: MDHEN, SYDVKM. Deletions cut 8 bases from V and 4 bases from J, with 14 bases between. CDR3 amino acids: CASAQGGPTEAFF. CDR3 nucleotide sequence: TGTGCCAGCGCCCAAGGAGGGCCCACTGAAGCTTTCTTT.

The V gene is TRBV15, the J gene TRBJ2-2; TRBD2 might be the D (6 bases). CDR1 LNHNV and CDR2 YYDKDF come from the germline V gene (reference sequence). The CDR3 runs 17 residues. Trimming pared 4 bases from V and 2 bases from J, leaving 17 bases between. The CDR3 nucleotides read TGTGCCACCAGCACAGGGACTCCCTACGCTAACACCGGGGAGCTGTTTTTT. It encodes CATSTGTPYANTGELFF.

Remarks on this clonotype: This sequence may be a read error, since a much larger clone differs from it by one base. The V call is TRBV7-6, the J call TRBJ1-1; D is undetermined. Looked up from germline, CDR1 is SGHVS and CDR2 is FNYEAQ. The CDR3 has 12 residues. CDR3 in DNA: TGTGCCAGCACCTTACCTGGACTGGAAGCTTTCTTT. This encodes CASTLPGLEAFF.

The sample holds many counts of this clonotype. The V call is TRBV28, the J call TRBJ2-5; no reliable D call. CDR3 size: 14 residues. The V and J ends lost 8 bases and 0 bases respectively, with 13 bases between them. Per germline, CDR1 MDHEN and CDR2 SYDVKM. The chain's CDR3 is CASLELGYQETQYF. The CDR3 nucleotides read TGTGCCAGCCTGGAACTTGGGTACCAAGAGACCCAGTACTTC.

This clonotype was observed a few times. The chain employs TRBV5-4 and TRBJ1-2; 9 nucleotides match TRBD1. The CDR3 sequence is 14 residues long. Germline CDR1 SGHNT, CDR2 YYREEE (reference sequence). V shed 1 base, J shed 6 bases, and the junction held 4 bases outside the gene matches. The chain's CDR3 is CASSLRTGVNGYTF. CDR3 DNA sequence: TGTGCCAGCAGCTTGCGGACAGGGGTTAATGGCTACACCTTC. The entire variable domain, with the rest obtained from reference TRBV5-4 and TRBJ1-2, is as follows: ETGVTQSPTHLIKTRGQQVTLRCSSQSGHNTVSWYQQALGQGPQFIFQYYREEENGRGNFPPRFSGLQFPNYSSELNVNALELDDSALYLCASSLRTGVNGYTFGSGTRLTVV.

Worth noting for this clonotype: At one boundary the junction diverges from the germline segment, which might be a read error. The J gene is TRBJ2-1, the V gene TRBV27, with D perhaps assigned TRBD1 or TRBD2 (5 bases each). Germline assignment: CDR1 MNHEY and CDR2 SMNVEV (reference sequence). The CDR3 is 17 residues long. The CDR3 bases are TGTGCCACCAGTGGAAATAGGGGACCGCTGACATGCAATGAGCAGTTCTTC. Amino acids: CATSGNRGPLTCNEQFF.